The 4 T cell receptor beta chains presented below share a single source sample, sequenced in a study of shared T cell receptors in the human thymus. Repertoires were generated with immunoSEQ multiplex PCR, while TCRdb's copy carries only in-frame clones and drops some. The table shows roughly 500,000 clones, with around three quarters occurring only once. These data also formed part of another study, on human thymus T cells.

The sample consisted of thymocytes. These receptors were collected from a boy under two years old with a congenital heart defect.

The CDR3 is CASSLVGQGPYGYTF. DNA for the CDR3: TGTGCCAGCAGCTTAGTGGGACAGGGACCTTATGGCTACACCTTC. The V call is TRBV11-2, the J call TRBJ1-2, with TRBD1 identical over 9 bases. Trimming at V came to 1 base and at J to 5 bases, leaving 5 bases not matched to a gene. Germline V gene data show CDR1 as SGHAT and CDR2 as FQNNGV. This CDR3 has 15 residues.

The chain joins TRBV6-5 to TRBJ2-2; 8 bases are shared with TRBD2. The CDR3 is 13 residues long. With 7 bases clipped from V and 8 bases from J, the junction kept 6 bases outside the gene matches. The germline CDR1 and CDR2 sequences are MNHEY and SVGAGI. The CDR3 DNA is TGTGCCAGCACCCACGGGGGGGAGGGGGAGCTGTTTTTT. Amino acids: CASTHGGEGELFF.

This clone has more than one count but fewer than ten. V gene TRBV6-4 combines with J gene TRBJ1-2, with D unclear. CDR1 MRHNA and CDR2 SNTAGT come from the germline V gene. Trimming took 2 bases from V and 4 from J, leaving 11 bases between them. The CDR3 is made up of 14 amino acids. The CDR3 is CASSDLTRFYGYTF. The CDR3 region has the DNA TGTGCCAGCAGTGACCTGACACGCTTCTATGGCTACACCTTC.

CDR3 sequence: CASALEREIPYEQYF. CDR3 nucleotide sequence: TGTGCCAGCGCCCTGGAGCGGGAGATACCCTACGAGCAGTACTTC. The chain combines TRBV5-4 with TRBJ2-7; 8 bases agree with TRBD2. Trimming cost V 7 bases and J 2 bases; bases outside gene matches: 11. From germline, CDR1 is SGHNT and CDR2 YYREEE (reference sequence). The CDR3 runs to 15 residues.